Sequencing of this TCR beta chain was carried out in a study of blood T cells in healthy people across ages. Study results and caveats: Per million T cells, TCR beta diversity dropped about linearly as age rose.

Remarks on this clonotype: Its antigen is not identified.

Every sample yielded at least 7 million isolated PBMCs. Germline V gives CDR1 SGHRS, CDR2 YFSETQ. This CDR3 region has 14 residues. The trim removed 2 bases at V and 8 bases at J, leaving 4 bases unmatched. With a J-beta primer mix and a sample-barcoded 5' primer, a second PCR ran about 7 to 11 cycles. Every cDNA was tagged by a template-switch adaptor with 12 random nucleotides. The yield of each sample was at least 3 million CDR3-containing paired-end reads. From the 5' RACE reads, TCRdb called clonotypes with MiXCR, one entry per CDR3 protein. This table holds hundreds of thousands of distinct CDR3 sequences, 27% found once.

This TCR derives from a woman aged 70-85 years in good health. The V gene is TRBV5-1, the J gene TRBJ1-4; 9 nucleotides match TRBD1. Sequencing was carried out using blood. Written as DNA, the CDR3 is TGCGCCAGCAGCTTTGGGACAGGGAAGGAAAAACTGTTTTTT. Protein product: CASSFGTGKEKLFF.